This TCR beta chain derives from a study of cytomegalovirus exposure and HLA in healthy donors. Overall study results and limits: Within the data, a cluster of highly shared sequence variants was likely a sequencing artifact.

Concerning this clone itself: Its antigen is unidentified.

J was trimmed by 3 bases and V by 0 bases; bases with no gene match: 8. Looked up from germline, CDR1 is SGHRS and CDR2 is YFSETQ. The CDR3 is made up of 17 amino acids. The PCR employed 60 Vbeta primers together with 13 Jbeta primers. Sequencing used immunoSEQ multiplex PCR; TCRdb keeps in-frame clones, though not all of them. The table counts about 67,000 clones; roughly 4.7% lies in the top ten. This chain links TRBV5-1 with TRBJ1-4; 7 bases line up with TRBD1. Sequencing was done on a sample of PBMCs. The source of this sequence is a woman between 40 and 55 years old in good health and CMV-seropositive. DNA for the CDR3: TGCGCCAGCAGCTTGGGACAGGGAGACGGGGCTAATGAAAAACTGTTTTTT. Its translation: CASSLGQGDGANEKLFF. Full variable domain (rest looked up from reference TRBV5-1 and TRBJ1-4): KAGVTQTPRYLIKTRGQQVTLSCSPISGHRSVSWYQQTPGQGLQFLFEYFSETQRNKGNFPGRFSGRQFSNSRSEMNVSTLELGDSALYLCASSLGQGDGANEKLFFGSGTQLSVL.